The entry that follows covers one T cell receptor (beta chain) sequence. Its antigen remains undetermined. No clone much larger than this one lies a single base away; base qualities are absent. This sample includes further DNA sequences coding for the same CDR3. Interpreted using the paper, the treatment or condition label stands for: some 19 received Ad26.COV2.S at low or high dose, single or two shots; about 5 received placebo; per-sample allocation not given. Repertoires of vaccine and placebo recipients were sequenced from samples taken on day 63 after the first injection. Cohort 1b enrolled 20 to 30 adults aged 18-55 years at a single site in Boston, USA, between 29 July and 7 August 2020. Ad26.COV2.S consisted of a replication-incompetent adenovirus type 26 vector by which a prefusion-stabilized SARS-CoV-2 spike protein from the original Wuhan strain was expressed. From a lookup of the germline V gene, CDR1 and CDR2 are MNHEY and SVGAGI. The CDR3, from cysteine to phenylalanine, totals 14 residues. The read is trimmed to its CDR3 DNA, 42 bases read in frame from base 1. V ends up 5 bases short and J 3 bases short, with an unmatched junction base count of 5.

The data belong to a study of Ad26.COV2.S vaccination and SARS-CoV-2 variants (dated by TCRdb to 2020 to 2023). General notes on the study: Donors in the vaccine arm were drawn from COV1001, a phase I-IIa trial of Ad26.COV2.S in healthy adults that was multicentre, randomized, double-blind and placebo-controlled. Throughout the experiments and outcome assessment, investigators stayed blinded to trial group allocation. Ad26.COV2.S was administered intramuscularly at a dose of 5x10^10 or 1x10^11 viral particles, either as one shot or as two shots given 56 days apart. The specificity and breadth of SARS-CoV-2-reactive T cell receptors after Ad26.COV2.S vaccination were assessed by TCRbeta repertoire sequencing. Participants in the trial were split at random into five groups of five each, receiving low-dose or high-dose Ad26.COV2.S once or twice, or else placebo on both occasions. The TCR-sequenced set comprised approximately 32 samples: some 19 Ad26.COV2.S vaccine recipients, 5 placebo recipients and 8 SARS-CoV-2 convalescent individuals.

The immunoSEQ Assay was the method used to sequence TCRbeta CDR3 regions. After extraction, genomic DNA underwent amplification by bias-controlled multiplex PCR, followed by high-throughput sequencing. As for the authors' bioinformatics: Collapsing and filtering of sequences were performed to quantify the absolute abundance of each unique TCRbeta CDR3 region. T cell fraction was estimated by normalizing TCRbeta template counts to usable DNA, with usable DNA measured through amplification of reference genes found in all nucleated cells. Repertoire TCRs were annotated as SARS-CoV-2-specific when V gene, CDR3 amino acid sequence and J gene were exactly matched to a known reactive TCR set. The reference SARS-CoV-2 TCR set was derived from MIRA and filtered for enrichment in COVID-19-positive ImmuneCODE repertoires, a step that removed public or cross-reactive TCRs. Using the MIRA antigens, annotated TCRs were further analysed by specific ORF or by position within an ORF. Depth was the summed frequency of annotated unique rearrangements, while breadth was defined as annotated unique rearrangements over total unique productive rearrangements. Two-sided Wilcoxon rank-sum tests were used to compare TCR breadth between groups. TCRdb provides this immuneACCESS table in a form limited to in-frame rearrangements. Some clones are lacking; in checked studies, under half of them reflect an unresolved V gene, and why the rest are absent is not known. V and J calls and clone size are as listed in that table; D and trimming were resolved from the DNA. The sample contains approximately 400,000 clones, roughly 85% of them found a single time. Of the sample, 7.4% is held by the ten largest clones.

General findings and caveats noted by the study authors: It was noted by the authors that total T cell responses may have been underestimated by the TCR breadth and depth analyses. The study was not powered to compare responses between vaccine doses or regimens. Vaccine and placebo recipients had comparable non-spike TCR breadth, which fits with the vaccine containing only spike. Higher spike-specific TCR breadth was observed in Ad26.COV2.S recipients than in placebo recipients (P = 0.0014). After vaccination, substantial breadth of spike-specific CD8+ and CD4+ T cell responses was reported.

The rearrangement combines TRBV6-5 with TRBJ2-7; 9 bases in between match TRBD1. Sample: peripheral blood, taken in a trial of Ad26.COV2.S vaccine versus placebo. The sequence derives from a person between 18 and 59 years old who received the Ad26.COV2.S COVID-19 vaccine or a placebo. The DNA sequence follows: TGTGCCAGCAGTAGTGGGACAGGGAGCTACGAGCAGTACTTC. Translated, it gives CASSSGTGSYEQYF.